A single sample gave rise to the 29 T cell receptor beta chains below, sequenced in a study of T cell responses to AZD1222 COVID-19 vaccine. Profiling relied on immunoSEQ multiplex PCR, and the TCRdb table lists in-frame clones only, not all of them. The data contain 100,000 to 150,000 clones, 92% of them singletons. The sample consisted of peripheral blood, taken 28 days after the second AZD1222 dose. The receptors originated from an adult who received the AZD1222 COVID-19 vaccine.

The genes are TRBV19 and TRBJ2-7; 7 positions match TRBD1. V shed 7 bases, J shed 2 bases, and the junction held 14 bases outside the gene matches. This CDR3 has 16 residues. Germline V gene sequence: CDR1 LNHDA, CDR2 SQIVND (reference sequence). CDR3 DNA sequence: TGTGCCAGTAACAACATCTCCGGGACAGAAACCTACGAGCAGTACTTC. It encodes CASNNISGTETYEQYF.

The V gene is TRBV7-9, the J gene TRBJ1-1, with a weak D call TRBD1 (5 bases). V shed 1 base and J shed 7 bases, with 7 bases lying between them. CDR1 and CDR2 from the germline V gene are SEHNR and FQNEAQ (reference sequence). The CDR3 consists of 12 residues. The CDR3 region is CASSLDRYEAFF. The CDR3 coding sequence is TGTGCCAGCAGCTTAGACAGGTATGAAGCTTTCTTT.

This sequence joins TRBV5-6 and TRBJ2-7; TRBD1 matches at 8 bases. This CDR3 is 14 amino acids long. Germline CDR1 is SGHDT and CDR2 is YYEEEE. Trimming removed 3 bases from V and 9 bases from J; junction bases left unmatched: 11. In DNA form, the CDR3 reads TGTGCCAGCAGCTGGAGGGGGCAGGGGGCTGTGCAGTACTTC. As protein: CASSWRGQGAVQYF.

The V call is TRBV5-4, the J call TRBJ2-3; D not certain. Germline V lookup: CDR1 SGHNT, CDR2 YYREEE (reference sequence). This CDR3 is built from 16 residues. V lost 4 bases and J 6 bases, leaving 21 bases between the germline ends. CDR3: CASSGGVPTIGDTQYF. The DNA for the CDR3 is TGTGCCAGCAGCGGTGGCGTACCCACCATAGGTGATACGCAGTATTTT.

The chain carries TRBV5-4 and TRBJ1-4, with D unclear. The germline V gene encodes CDR1 SGHNT and CDR2 YYREEE (reference sequence). There are 14 residues in the CDR3. Trimming shortened V by 4 bases and J by 4 bases, and 11 bases separated the two germline ends. This chain's CDR3 is CASSLSGINEKLFF. The DNA of the CDR3 is TGTGCCAGCAGCCTATCGGGGATTAATGAAAAACTGTTTTTT.

CDR3 amino acids: CASSAPRGEGLNEQYF. DNA of the CDR3: TGTGCCAGCAGTGCCCCAAGGGGGGAGGGTCTCAACGAGCAGTACTTC. The J gene is TRBJ2-7, the V gene TRBV25-1, with D possibly being TRBD2 (7 bases). The CDR3 sequence is 16 residues long. V gave up 4 bases and J gave up 5 bases, with 21 bases separating them. The germline gives CDR1 MGHDK, CDR2 SYGVNS.

This clone was seen only once. The CDR3 spells CAISSQGATGTEAFF. CDR3 sequence (DNA): TGTGCCATCAGCTCACAGGGGGCCACGGGAACTGAAGCTTTCTTT. The V call is TRBV10-3, the J call TRBJ1-1; 9 nucleotides agree with TRBD1. This CDR3 comprises 15 residues. The V and J ends lost 6 bases and 5 bases, in that order; junction bases with no gene match: 10. Germline V lookup: CDR1 ENHRY, CDR2 SYGVKD.

The V call is TRBV21-1, the J call TRBJ1-3; TRBD1 is the table's D call, not checked against the DNA. TRBV21-1 is termed a pseudogene. The CDR3 extends over 13 amino acids. The CDR3 DNA reads TGTGCCAGCAGGGGACAAACGAGGAACACCATATATTTT. Amino acids: CASRGQTRNTIYF.

J is TRBJ1-1 and V is TRBV11-3; D ambiguous. Trimming shortened V by 3 bases and J by 5 bases, and 10 bases separated the two germline ends. Germline loops: CDR1 SGHNT, CDR2 YENEEA. The length of the CDR3 is 13 residues. CDR3 nucleotide sequence: TGTGCCAGCAGCTTCTCCTGGGCTACTGAAGCTTTCTTT. Protein: CASSFSWATEAFF.

This chain connects TRBV6-5 to TRBJ1-6; TRBD1 aligns across 8 bases. The CDR3 runs to 13 residues. Losses at the gene ends were 6 bases for V and 8 bases for J; bases not matched to a gene: 3. Germline values: CDR1 MNHEY, CDR2 SVGAGI. The CDR3 sequence is CASSQDRDSPLHF. The DNA of the CDR3 is TGTGCCAGCAGCCAGGACAGGGATTCACCCCTCCACTTT.

The chain carries TRBV10-3 and TRBJ1-5, with 8 bases that match TRBD1. V trimming: 6 bases; J trimming: 4 bases; junction bases outside the gene matches: 8. The CDR3 extends over 15 amino acids. Germline lookup yields CDR1 ENHRY and CDR2 SYGVKD. The CDR3 coding sequence is TGTGCCATCAGCCCGACAGGGGAGGGGAATCAGCCCCAGCATTTT. Translation gives CAISPTGEGNQPQHF.

The chain is built from TRBV7-6 and TRBJ1-3; a weak D match, TRBD1 (6 bases). V lost 3 bases and J lost 3, with 15 bases in between. Germline CDR1 is SGHVS and CDR2 is FNYEAQ. The CDR3 has 16 amino acids. CDR3 DNA sequence: TGTGCCAGCAGCTTCGGGAGGGGACAAGATGGAAACACCATATATTTT. Translation: CASSFGRGQDGNTIYF.

The V call is TRBV20-1, the J call TRBJ1-1; D is uncertain. Trimming removed 3 bases at V and 1 base at J, with 12 bases between. The CDR3 is 14 residues long. CDR1 is DFQATT and CDR2 is SNEGSKA in the germline V gene (reference sequence). The CDR3 DNA sequence: TGCAGTGCTAGTCCGGCCGGGCGGAACACTGAAGCTTTCTTT. Protein sequence: CSASPAGRNTEAFF.

This clone was detected a few times. This chain joins TRBV11-1 and TRBJ2-3, with 7 bases matching TRBD2. Germline V gene sequence: CDR1 SGHAT, CDR2 FQDESV (reference sequence). CDR3 size: 14 residues. J gave up 0 bases and V 5 bases, and 2 bases lay outside the gene matches. The CDR3, as DNA: TGTGCCAGCAGCCCGGGACTAAGCACAGATACGCAGTATTTT. Translation: CASSPGLSTDTQYF.

In the case of this clone: A much more abundant neighbour one base away suggests this may be a read error. The chain uses TRBV6-4 and TRBJ2-2, with a weak D call TRBD1 (5 bases). Germline loops: CDR1 MRHNA, CDR2 SNTAGT. The CDR3 is made up of 13 amino acids. The V gene lost 2 bases and the J gene lost 4 bases, with 5 bases spanning the gap. The CDR3 coding sequence is TGTGCCAGCAGTGACAGGGGCACCGGGGAGCTGTTTTTT. Amino acid sequence: CASSDRGTGELFF.

This clone was picked up one time. The chain is built from TRBV12-3 or TRBV12-4 and TRBJ1-1; D gene uncertain. V gave up 2 bases and J gave up 13 bases, with 14 bases separating them. The CDR3 spans 12 residues. CDR3 DNA: TGTGCCAGCAGTTTATTGGGCAGGACGAATTTCTTT. It encodes CASSLLGRTNFF.

CDR3 sequence (DNA): TGTGCCAGCAGCGGCCGGGACAACTCCTACAATGAGCAGTTCTTC. Translated: CASSGRDNSYNEQFF. This chain connects TRBV25-1 to TRBJ2-1; D possibly corresponds to TRBD1 (6 bases). V lost 6 bases and J lost 0, with 12 bases in between. Germline assignment: CDR1 MGHDK and CDR2 SYGVNS. The CDR3 totals 15 residues.

This clone was recorded only once. The V call is TRBV4-2, the J call TRBJ2-3, with 10 nucleotides matching TRBD2. V trimming: 1 base; J trimming: 0 bases; junction bases outside the gene matches: 4. Germline loops: CDR1 LGHNA, CDR2 YNFKEQ. The CDR3 contains 17 residues. The CDR3 nucleotides read TGTGCCAGCAGCCAAGCAGCGGGGGGGTCTAGCACAGATACGCAGTATTTT. It codes for CASSQAAGGSSTDTQYF.

The sample holds one count of this clone. The chain links TRBV19 to TRBJ1-2; D gene uncertain. Trimming pared 4 bases from V and 5 bases from J, leaving 14 bases between. The CDR3 extends over 14 amino acids. In germline, CDR1 is LNHDA, CDR2 SQIVND (reference sequence). The CDR3 DNA sequence: TGTGCCAGTAGTACCCCCGCGGGAACATATGGCTACACCTTC. It specifies CASSTPAGTYGYTF.

V usage is TRBV24-1 and J usage is TRBJ2-1, with TRBD1 matching over 7 bases. The CDR3 covers 15 residues. Germline V gene sequence: CDR1 KGHDR, CDR2 SFDVKD. V lost 5 bases and J lost 6; bases outside the gene matches: 9. CDR3 residues: CATSVTGISPNEQFF. The CDR3 DNA follows: TGTGCCACCAGTGTGACAGGGATTTCCCCCAATGAGCAGTTCTTC.

This clone was seen a single time. The chain carries TRBV3-1 (or the pseudogene TRBV3-2) and TRBJ2-3, with D maybe TRBD2 (6 bases). This CDR3 comprises 17 residues. Trimming took off 4 bases at V and 2 bases at J, with 19 bases between the two ends. Germline V lookup: CDR1 LGHDT, CDR2 YNNKEL (reference sequence). The CDR3: CASSRMGPRRDTDTQYF. CDR3 coding DNA: TGTGCCAGCAGCCGAATGGGGCCGCGGCGGGACACAGATACGCAGTATTTT.

The V gene is TRBV2, the J gene TRBJ1-2; 7 bases are shared with TRBD1. V trimming: 4 bases; J trimming: 5 bases; junction bases outside the gene matches: 13. Germline CDR1 SNHLY, CDR2 FYNNEI. This CDR3 comprises 16 residues. CDR3 sequence: CASSGPRTGDTYGYTF. Here the CDR3 DNA reads TGTGCCAGCAGTGGCCCGAGGACAGGCGACACTTATGGCTACACCTTC.

This clone is categorized as medium-sized. The chain recombines TRBV13 with TRBJ2-1; the D gene is possibly TRBD1 (6 bases). The germline CDR1 and CDR2 sequences are PRHDT and FYEKMQ (reference sequence). The CDR3 is 15 residues long. V lost 5 bases and J 6 bases, leaving 17 bases between the germline ends. The CDR3 spells CASSEQGPTLNEQFF. CDR3 nucleotides: TGTGCCAGCAGCGAACAGGGCCCAACTCTCAATGAGCAGTTCTTC.

This sequence joins TRBV29-1 and TRBJ1-2; maybe TRBD1 (5 bases). The length of the CDR3 is 12 residues. Germline V lookup: CDR1 SQVTM, CDR2 ANQGSEA. The V and J ends lost 3 bases and 4 bases respectively, with 9 bases between them. In DNA, the CDR3 is TGCAGCGTTGAGGGGCAGCTCTATGGCTACACCTTC. Translation gives CSVEGQLYGYTF.

The chain is built from TRBV19 and TRBJ2-5, with 7 bases lining up with TRBD2. The V gene's germline CDR1 is LNHDA and CDR2 SQIVND (reference sequence). Trimming took 2 bases from V and 4 from J; bases not matched to a gene: 4. This CDR3 has 14 amino acids. CDR3 sequence (DNA): TGTGCCAGTAGTATATTAATAGCGGGAGAGACCCAGTACTTC. This gives the protein CASSILIAGETQYF.

V gene TRBV3-1 (or the pseudogene TRBV3-2) combines with J gene TRBJ1-5; D uncertain. CDR1 is LGHDT and CDR2 is YNNKEL in the germline V gene (reference sequence). Trimming left V 1 base short and J 5 bases short, with 6 bases between. This CDR3 region has 13 residues. CDR3 residues: CASSQGGDQPQHF. CDR3 coding DNA: TGTGCCAGCAGCCAAGGCGGCGATCAGCCCCAGCATTTT.

V gene TRBV27 combines with J gene TRBJ2-1; no reliable D call. This CDR3 is built from 15 residues. With 2 bases removed from V and 0 bases from J, the gap between germline ends came to 8 bases. CDR1 is MNHEY and CDR2 is SMNVEV in the germline V gene (reference sequence). The CDR3 loop is CASSLTGNSYNEQFF. The DNA of the CDR3 is TGTGCCAGCAGTTTAACCGGAAACTCCTACAATGAGCAGTTCTTC.

The chain combines TRBV5-1 with TRBJ1-6, with TRBD1 matching over 7 bases. The CDR3 is 16 amino acids. Germline V gives CDR1 SGHRS, CDR2 YFSETQ. The ends lost 4 bases at V and 3 bases at J; junction bases unmatched: 7. Here the CDR3 DNA reads TGCGCCAGCAGCGACGGAAACAGGGGCTATAATTCACCCCTCCACTTT. The encoded protein is CASSDGNRGYNSPLHF.

This chain uses TRBV27 with TRBJ1-4; a weak D match, TRBD1 (6 bases). V was clipped by 6 bases and J by 5 bases, with 16 bases between them. The CDR3 is 15 residues long. Per germline, CDR1 MNHEY and CDR2 SMNVEV (reference sequence). The CDR3 spells CASRREQGLNEKLFF. CDR3 nucleotide sequence: TGTGCCAGCAGGCGGGAACAGGGATTAAATGAAAAACTGTTTTTT.